The entry below gives a single TCR beta chain sequence along with its context. This sample stems from a study of cytomegalovirus exposure and HLA in healthy donors. Background on the study: An early data release held around 80 million unique TCRs from HLA-typed donors.

This CDR3 region has 15 residues. Germline V CDR1 and CDR2: MNHEY, SVGAGI. Trimming shortened V by 0 bases and J by 4 bases, and 9 bases separated the two germline ends. Use of 60 Vbeta and 13 Jbeta primers characterized the PCR. Produced via immunoSEQ multiplex PCR; TCRdb's table is partial and in-frame only. The sample has around 150,000 clones, 68% seen once; the top ten hold about 1.3%. This TCR was recovered from a man aged 45 to 65 in good health and CMV-seronegative. Sample: PBMCs. This sequence joins TRBV6-5 and TRBJ1-4, with D hard to call. CDR3 amino acids: CASSYSAAFNEKLFF. The CDR3 nucleotides are TGTGCCAGCAGTTACTCGGCAGCGTTTAATGAAAAACTGTTTTTT.